The entry below describes one T cell receptor beta chain. What this receptor recognizes is not known. The sample holds no much larger clone one base away, and base qualities are not on file. The CDR3 goes from the cysteine to the phenylalanine over 16 residues. Of all the DNA, just the CDR3 is kept, 48 bases in frame from base 1. CDR1 and CDR2 are drawn from the germline V gene (reference sequence): SEHNR, FQNEAQ. V ends up 3 bases short and J 4 bases short, with an unmatched junction base count of 9. This sample is drawn from a study of graft-versus-host responses after intestinal transplantation (dated by TCRdb to the early 2020s). As for the study more broadly: The transplants that recipients received were multivisceral, liver-intestinal, or isolated intestinal. Every recipient was given anti-thymocyte globulin induction, followed by around three years of maintenance tacrolimus and steroids. After intestinal transplantation, graft-versus-host and host-versus-graft alloreactive T cell clones in the graft, circulation and bone marrow were tracked using bulk TCR-beta CDR3 sequencing. Alloreactive clones were identified by sequencing pre-transplant mixed lymphocyte reaction products and comparing these products with unstimulated pre-transplant donor and recipient T cells. The cohort enrolled fewer than 25 intestinal transplant recipients including one retransplant, and a few patients lacking pretransplant specimens were excluded. A peak of at least 4% donor T cells among recipient peripheral blood mononuclear cells was the definition used for donor T cell macrochimerism. Rather than being sequenced by the commercial service, samples from a few later patients were sequenced in-house on an Illumina MiSeq and processed with MiXCR. The investigation overall reported the following: In patients with donor T cell macrochimerism, the allografts had high GvH to HvG T cell clonal ratios. GvH clones were found in recipient bone marrow, and some of the GvH clones appeared earlier in ileal mucosa or blood, which is consistent with an intestinal mucosal origin. Early after transplant, peak levels of circulating GvH clones were associated with declines in HvG clones. The conclusions were limited by the relatively low number and heterogeneity of the intestinal transplant patients.

The library was built by means of the immunoSEQ multiplex PCR assay. For most patients, genomic DNA was isolated with the Qiagen DNeasy Blood and Tissue Kit and sent frozen to Adaptive Biotechnologies for TCR sequencing. High-throughput TCR-beta CDR3 sequencing of genomic DNA from most patients was performed by Adaptive Biotechnologies. The paper's data handling went like this. Adaptive's ImmunoSEQ software was the source of the TCR sequencing data for 18 patients, while three other patients were processed with MiXCR and VDJtools. To correct CD4 versus CD8 sorting errors, sequences present in both subsets at a frequency ratio below 5:1 were removed. CDR3 nucleotide sequences shared by donor and recipient were removed because the origin of these sequences could not be assigned. To be classed as alloreactive, a clone needed at least 2-fold expansion over unstimulated cells and a minimum CFSE-low frequency of 0.002% (template counts) or 0.001% (read counts). A clone was considered mappable if detected in the sequenced pre-transplant spleen, lymph node, or MLR CFSE-low populations of the donor or recipient. The cumulative frequency of alloreactive clones was calculated as a percentage of all sequences, weighted by copy number. The immuneACCESS repertoire file appears here via TCRdb, limited to in-frame rearrangements. These files lack a portion of the clones; in checked studies, under half of the deficit traces to unresolved V genes, and the cause of the others is not known. The V and J calls and clone size were taken over from that table, and D and trimming were inferred from the DNA. Recorded for this sample are tens of thousands of clones; more than 85% of them occurred a single time. The ten most abundant clones make up roughly a fifth of the sample.

The sample's time point, from its label and the paper: cells obtained before transplantation from donor or recipient. CD3+CD4+ and CD3+CD8+ populations were FACS-sorted from unstimulated pre-transplant donor and recipient cells taken from spleen or lymph nodes. The source was unstimulated CD8+ T cells sorted from spleen or lymph node cells, collected before transplant. The receptor chain draws on TRBV7-9 and TRBJ1-3, and 7 junctional nucleotides match TRBD1. The receptor was isolated from a human donor who was the organ donor for an intestinal transplant. The CDR3 loop reads CASSFSTGFYGNTIYF. The DNA reads as follows: TGTGCCAGCAGCTTTTCGACAGGGTTCTACGGAAACACCATATATTTT.